These T cell receptor beta chains were read from a single sample in a study of a mutant IDH1 vaccine in newly diagnosed glioma. The method was immunoSEQ multiplex PCR; TCRdb's version includes in-frame clones alone and lacks a portion of them. The sample lists approximately 100,000 clones; around nine tenths were seen once. The specimen comprised PBMCs, sampled from a glioma patient treated with radiotherapy, temozolomide or both. These receptors originate from a woman in her forties or fifties with glioma. Both conserved end residues are part of each CDR3.

v_gene	j_gene	CDR3aa
TRBV18	TRBJ2-7	CASSPAGQKASGRPYEQYF
TRBV7-3	TRBJ2-5	CASGLGLGEGETQYF
TRBV29-1	TRBJ2-1	CSVYGQGISEQFF
TRBV2	TRBJ2-7	CASSEASHRDRVRYEQYF
TRBV28	TRBJ2-3	CASSSNPGHTQYF
TRBV4-2	TRBJ2-7	CASSLRLVDEQYF
TRBV7-9	TRBJ2-7	CASSSNTGYEQYF
TRBV9	TRBJ2-1	CASSAYVSGSWYEQFF
TRBV5-1	TRBJ2-1	CASSPGVAGGVEQFF
TRBV7-8	TRBJ2-7	CASSRDRAYEQYF
TRBV7-6	TRBJ2-1	CASSLGPRGEQFF
TRBV30	TRBJ2-5	CAWSPALGGETQYF
TRBV28	TRBJ2-7	CASSLWTNRDYEQYF
TRBV5-8	TRBJ1-1	CASSFQRGAEAFF
TRBV5-8	TRBJ1-2	CASGSLGGAFYGYTF
TRBV19	TRBJ2-2	CASAGLAVTGELFF
TRBV5-1	TRBJ2-7	CASSLGPMSSYEQYF
TRBV6-5	TRBJ2-7	CASSYPGTGSSYEQYF
TRBV28	TRBJ1-4	CASTVLQGTREKLFF
TRBV5-1	TRBJ2-1	CASSLRTSGGGSYNEQFF
TRBV5-6	TRBJ1-1	CASSWTGGETEAFF
TRBV10-1	TRBJ1-2	CASSDETGGYTF
TRBV2	TRBJ2-1	CASSEAGNSYNEQFF
TRBV5-6	TRBJ2-3	CASSRFMVSADTQYF
TRBV7-8	TRBJ2-3	CASSPPLAGVTDTQYF
TRBV7-9	TRBJ2-7	CASSTGTSRIYEQYF
TRBV7-8	TRBJ1-2	CASSPRQGRSYGYTF
TRBV6-5	TRBJ1-2	CASSGNHYGYTF
TRBV28	TRBJ2-7	CASQGTGLAHYEQYF
TRBV4-2	TRBJ2-5	CASSQDLGQGVDFGETQYF
TRBV28	TRBJ2-7	CASSRLAGGGEQYF
TRBV12-5	TRBJ1-4	CASGLGDGGNEKLFF
TRBV28	TRBJ2-4	CASTIRGVRDKNIQYF
TRBV10-1	TRBJ2-3	CASRPAREGHEDTQYF
TRBV6-5	TRBJ2-1	CASSQYNEQFF
TRBV9	TRBJ2-2	CASSVVGRGSTGELFF